Listed below are T cell receptor beta chains from one sample, sequenced in a study of blood T cell repertoires in COVID-19. Here immunoSEQ multiplex PCR was the method, and the copy in TCRdb shows in-frame clones only, minus some. This table has over 200,000 clones, just under 90% appearing once. The sequenced sample was peripheral blood. The receptors derive from a man between 25 and 39 years old with COVID-19, enrolled during active disease. Each CDR3 is given with its conserved first and last residue. The D gene is left open where the match is weak. Clone size is not always given. Where it is, it says once, few, many or a class for expanded clones.

D gene | J gene | clone size | V gene | CDR3 DNA | CDR3 protein
TRBD2 | TRBJ2-3 | - | TRBV4-3 | TGCGCCAGCAGCCAAGTGTCTGCCGGGGGGGAAGATACGCAGTATTTT | CASSQVSAGGEDTQYF
TRBD2 | TRBJ2-1 | - | TRBV9 | TGTGCCAGCAGCGTACGGGGGGGTCCTTACAATGAGCAGTTCTTC | CASSVRGGPYNEQFF
- | TRBJ1-2 | - | TRBV6-6 | TGTGCCAGCAGTTACCCAGAAAGGGGCTCTAACTATGGCTACACCTTC | CASSYPERGSNYGYTF
- | TRBJ1-3 | - | TRBV9 | TGTGCCAGCAGCTCTCAGAAATACTCTGGAAACACCATATATTTT | CASSSQKYSGNTIYF
TRBD2 | TRBJ2-5 | once | TRBV11-2 | TGTGCCAGCAGCTTAGATCTAGCGGGAGGGCCTCAGGAGACCCAGTACTTC | CASSLDLAGGPQETQYF
TRBD2 | TRBJ2-2 | - | TRBV7-3 | TGTGCCAGCAGCTTTGGTCACTCGGGGGGCACCGGGGAGCTGTTTTTT | CASSFGHSGGTGELFF
- | TRBJ1-1 | - | TRBV19 | TGTGCCAGTACTTCTTACAGGGAGGGAACTGAAGCTTTCTTT | CASTSYREGTEAFF
TRBD1 | TRBJ1-3 | - | TRBV18 | TGTGCCAGCTCACCACTCATACCGGGACAGGGAAGCTCTGGAAACACCATATATTTT | CASSPLIPGQGSSGNTIYF
- | TRBJ1-5 | - | TRBV19 | TGTGCCAGTAGTGTTTCGCGGGATCAGCCCCAGCATTTT | CASSVSRDQPQHF
- | TRBJ1-3 | - | TRBV5-6 | TGTGCCAGCAGCTTGCTCCTTTATTCTGGAAACACCATATATTTT | CASSLLLYSGNTIYF
- | TRBJ2-6 | - | TRBV5-1 | TGCGCCAGCAGCCCCGAAGGACGACTCAGGGGCTCTGGGGCCAACGTCCTGACTTTC | CASSPEGRLRGSGANVLTF
- | TRBJ1-6 | - | TRBV9 | TGTGCCAGCAGCGTCGGCCTGAGGGGGACCATGAATTCACCCCTCCACTTT | CASSVGLRGTMNSPLHF
- | TRBJ1-5 | - | TRBV6-1 | TGTGCCAGCAGTGACCGTCCGGGGTCAGGTCAGCCCCAGCATTTT | CASSDRPGSGQPQHF
- | TRBJ1-5 | once | TRBV29-1 | TGCAGCTTTAAGACAGGCAATCAGCCCCAGCATTTT | CSFKTGNQPQHF
- | TRBJ1-5 | few | TRBV25-1 | TGTGCCAGCAGTGACGGAAGAGGGCTTCAGCCCCAGCATTTT | CASSDGRGLQPQHF
- | TRBJ1-1 | once | TRBV5-1 | TGCGCCAGCAGCCCCACACTAGTGAACACTGAAGCTTTCTTT | CASSPTLVNTEAFF
- | TRBJ1-2 | - | TRBV28 | TGTGCCAGCAGTCTCCTCGCGGGGAACTATGGCTACACCTTC | CASSLLAGNYGYTF
- | TRBJ1-1 | - | TRBV10-3 | TGTGCCATCAGTGGATACGGGAACACTGAAGCTTTCTTT | CAISGYGNTEAFF
TRBD2 | TRBJ2-3 | - | TRBV5-4 | TGTGCCAGCAGCAGGACTAGCGGGTTTGCGAGGGTATCCACAGATACGCAGTATTTT | CASSRTSGFARVSTDTQYF
TRBD1 | TRBJ2-7 | - | TRBV7-9 | TGTGCCAGCAGCTTGGGGACAGAGGCCTACGAGCAGTACTTC | CASSLGTEAYEQYF
TRBD1 | TRBJ1-5 | - | TRBV2 | TGTGCCAGCAGTGTACCGGACAGGGGGCTAGGGCAGCCCCAGCATTTT | CASSVPDRGLGQPQHF
- | TRBJ2-1 | once | TRBV9 | TGTGCCAGCAGTCGAAGCGGCTTACTCGGGACCTACAATGAGCAGTTCTTC | CASSRSGLLGTYNEQFF
- | TRBJ1-2 | - | TRBV25-1 | TGTGCCAGCAGTGAATTTCAGGGGCACGAAGGCTACACCTTC | CASSEFQGHEGYTF
- | TRBJ2-7 | few | TRBV3-1/TRBV3-2 | TGTGCCAGCAGCCCCAACAGTGGGGCGTGGGAGCAGTACTTC | CASSPNSGAWEQYF
- | TRBJ2-7 | - | TRBV7-2 | TGTGCCAGCAGCCCTTACAGGGTAGAGGGCGAGCAGTACTTC | CASSPYRVEGEQYF
- | TRBJ2-7 | - | TRBV29-1 | TGCAGCGTTGTAGGGCAGGGAAGGTCCTACGAGCAGTACTTC | CSVVGQGRSYEQYF
TRBD1 | TRBJ1-1 | - | TRBV5-1 | TGCGCCAGCAGCTTTGACAGGGGTTGGACTGAAGCTTTCTTT | CASSFDRGWTEAFF
- | TRBJ2-7 | - | TRBV18 | TGTGCCAGCTCACCTCTACTGGGCAGGCCCTACGAGCAGTACTTC | CASSPLLGRPYEQYF
- | TRBJ2-3 | - | TRBV6-4 | TGTGCCAGCAGTGACGGAGCCACAGATACGCAGTATTTT | CASSDGATDTQYF
TRBD1 | TRBJ1-6 | few | TRBV3-1/TRBV3-2 | TGTGCCAGCAGCGTGGGACAGCAAAATTCACCCCTCCACTTT | CASSVGQQNSPLHF
TRBD2 | TRBJ2-3 | - | TRBV19 | TGTGCCAGTAGTATCTGGGGCGGGAGGAGGGCTACGCAGTATTTT | CASSIWGGRRATQYF
- | TRBJ1-1 | - | TRBV4-1 | TGCGCCAGCAGCCAAAGGGGGGGTAGGTACACTGAAGCTTTCTTT | CASSQRGGRYTEAFF
TRBD2 | TRBJ2-3 | - | TRBV6-4 | TGTGCCAGCAGTGACTCGACTAGCGGGGGGGCCGGTACGCAGTATTTT | CASSDSTSGGAGTQYF
- | TRBJ1-2 | few | TRBV27 | TGTGCCAGCAGTCCCCTCGTATATCTCAGGGGTACTAACTATGGCTACACCTTC | CASSPLVYLRGTNYGYTF
TRBD2 | TRBJ2-5 | - | TRBV28 | TGTGCCAGCAGGAGACTAGCGGGAGGGCAAGAGACCCAGTACTTC | CASRRLAGGQETQYF
TRBD1 | TRBJ1-5 | - | TRBV7-2 | TGTGCCAGCAGCCTCGACAGGGGGCAACAGCCCCAGCATTTT | CASSLDRGQQPQHF
TRBD1 | TRBJ1-4 | - | TRBV5-8 | TGTGCCAGCAGCGCCGGACAGGGGAGAGCTAATGAAAAACTGTTTTTT | CASSAGQGRANEKLFF
TRBD2 | TRBJ2-3 | once | TRBV3-1/TRBV3-2 | TGTGCCAGCAGCCAAGTAGCGGGAGGTGGGGATACGCAGTATTTT | CASSQVAGGGDTQYF
- | TRBJ1-6 | once | TRBV2 | TGTGCCAGCAGTGGCCAGTATAATTCACCCCTCCACTTT | CASSGQYNSPLHF
TRBD2 | TRBJ2-1 | - | TRBV7-2 | TGTGCCAGCAGCTTAGAAGGACTAGCGGATGAGCAGTTCTTC | CASSLEGLADEQFF
TRBD1 | TRBJ1-2 | - | TRBV18 | TGTGCCAGCTCATCCGGACAGGGAGGGTATGGCTACACCTTC | CASSSGQGGYGYTF
- | TRBJ1-2 | - | TRBV6-5 | TGTGCCAGCAGGGCAGGGCCCTTTAACTATGGCTACACCTTC | CASRAGPFNYGYTF
TRBD1 | TRBJ2-3 | - | TRBV5-5 | TGTGCCAGCAGCTTTCGGACAGGGTTGGTTTTAGATACGCAGTATTTT | CASSFRTGLVLDTQYF
TRBD2 | TRBJ2-1 | - | TRBV5-6 | TGTGCCAGCAGCTCCCGGGAGGGCAGGTGGAATGAGCAGTTCTTC | CASSSREGRWNEQFF
TRBD1 | TRBJ1-2 | - | TRBV7-2 | TGTGCCAGCAGCCTCGGGACAGGTGGCCTCTATGGCTACACCTTC | CASSLGTGGLYGYTF
- | TRBJ2-1 | - | TRBV7-9 | TGTGCCAGCTCTGTTACGAGAGGTGAGCAGTTCTTC | CASSVTRGEQFF
- | TRBJ2-6 | - | TRBV11-1 | TGTGCCAGCAGCTCCACATGGTCTGGGGCCAACGTCCTGACTTTC | CASSSTWSGANVLTF
TRBD2 | TRBJ2-7 | - | TRBV2 | TGTGCCAGCAAAAGCGGGAGTGGATCCTACGAGCAGTACTTC | CASKSGSGSYEQYF
- | TRBJ1-2 | - | TRBV19 | TGTGCCAGTAGTATAGGGCCAGGGAACTATGGCTACACCTTC | CASSIGPGNYGYTF
- | TRBJ2-4 | - | TRBV5-4 | TGTGCCAGCAGCTTAGTTGGGGGACTAGCCAAAAACATTCAGTACTTC | CASSLVGGLAKNIQYF
- | TRBJ2-2 | - | TRBV4-2 | TGTGCCAGCAGCCAGATAATTAGAAAGCAGGGGGGCGGGGAGCTGTTTTTT | CASSQIIRKQGGGELFF
- | TRBJ2-1 | - | TRBV9 | TGTGCCAGCAGGGGGGCCGGTGCGGGGCAGTTCTTC | CASRGAGAGQFF
TRBD1 | TRBJ2-1 | - | TRBV4-1 | TGCGCCAGCAGCCATTATACCGGGACAGGGGAGGGCAATGAGCAGTTCTTC | CASSHYTGTGEGNEQFF